This T cell receptor beta chain is from a study of regulatory T cells in long-lasting Graves disease. Trimming took 5 bases from V and 5 from J, leaving 12 bases between them. This CDR3 contains 13 residues. The sample holds many counts of this clonotype. Relying on iRepertoire HTBI primers and Arm-PCR of CDR3 regions, the team built TCR beta libraries. Each CDR3 protein is one row after TCRdb ran MiXCR on the multiplex PCR reads. The data hold 400,000 to 500,000 distinct CDR3 sequences, with 22% observed a single time. Time point indicated: persistent/refractory GD, antithyroid drugs over 5 years with positive TRAb. Generation of the TCR library employed RNA extracted from PBMCs.

The rearrangement uses TRBV12-3 or TRBV12-4 and TRBJ2-5; a weak D match, TRBD1 (6 bases). This specimen consisted of peripheral blood mononuclear cells (PBMCs), obtained when the disease was refractory, from a patient treated with antithyroid drugs. This TCR was sampled from a female donor with Graves disease. CDR3 sequence (DNA): TGTGCCAGCAGTCAACAGGGCCCCGAGACCCAGTACTTC. The encoded protein is CASSQQGPETQYF.